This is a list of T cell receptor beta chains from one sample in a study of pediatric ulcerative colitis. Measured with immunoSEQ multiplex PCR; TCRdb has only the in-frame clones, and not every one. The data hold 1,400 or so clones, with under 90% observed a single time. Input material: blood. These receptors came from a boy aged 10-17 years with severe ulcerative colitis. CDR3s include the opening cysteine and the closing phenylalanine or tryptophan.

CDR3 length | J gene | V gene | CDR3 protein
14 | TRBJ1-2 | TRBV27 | CASSFRQTGLGYTF
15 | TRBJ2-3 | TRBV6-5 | CASSRLAGGTDTQYF
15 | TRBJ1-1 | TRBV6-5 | CASSYRRQGASEAFF
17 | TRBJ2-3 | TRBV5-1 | CASSPLGTSGGTDTQYF
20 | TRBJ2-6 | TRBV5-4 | CASSLAKGQRGGRGANVLTF
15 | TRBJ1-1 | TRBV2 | CASSEATGGGTEAFF
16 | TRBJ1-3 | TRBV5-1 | CASSLVGGDSGNTIYF
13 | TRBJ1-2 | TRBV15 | CATSSDQGNGYTF
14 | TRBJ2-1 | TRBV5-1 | CASSPGGGYNEQFF
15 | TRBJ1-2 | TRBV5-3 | CARSFHGPDNYGYTF
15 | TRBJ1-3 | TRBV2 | CASSEGRGGGNTIYF
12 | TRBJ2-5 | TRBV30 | CAWSVSQETQYF
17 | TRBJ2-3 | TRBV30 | CAWSLWTSGGGTDTQYF
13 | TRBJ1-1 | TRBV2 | CASRPVLDTEAFF
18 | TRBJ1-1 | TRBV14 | CASSQVGKGRGMNTEAFF
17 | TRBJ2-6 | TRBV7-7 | CASSVNRDFSGANVLTF
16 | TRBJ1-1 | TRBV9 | CASSVAGDRVNTEAFF
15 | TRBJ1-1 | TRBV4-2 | CASSQVTGRGTEAFF
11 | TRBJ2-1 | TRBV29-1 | CSGALNNEQFF
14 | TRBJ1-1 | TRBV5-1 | CASSLVGMSTEAFF
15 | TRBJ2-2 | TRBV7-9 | CASSLEFRGTGELFF
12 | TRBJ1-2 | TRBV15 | CATSRDRVGYTF
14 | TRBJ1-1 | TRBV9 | CASGDGGRGTEAFF
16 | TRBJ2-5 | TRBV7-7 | CASSPSGPGAGETQYF
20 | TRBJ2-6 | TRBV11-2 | CASSLELAGGPLSGANVLTF